The 27 T cell receptor beta chains below all came from one sample that was sequenced in a study of breast tumors, draining lymph nodes, adjacent tissues. Axillary draining lymph nodes of breast cancer patients supplied the node samples. TCRdb analysed the multiplex PCR reads with MiXCR anew, one entry per CDR3 protein. Counted here are 270,000 or so distinct CDR3 sequences, 30% to 35% occurring once; the ten biggest clones make up around 1%. Material for sequencing was axillary lymph node tissue. These receptors were collected from a female donor with breast cancer. Some clones in this sample may be carry-over from other donors' samples.

This clonotype was recorded many times. J is TRBJ2-7 and V is TRBV24-1, with D unclear. Germline lookup yields CDR1 KGHDR and CDR2 SFDVKD. Trimming cost V 4 bases and J 2 bases, with 8 bases left between them. The CDR3 loop spans 13 amino acids. The CDR3 nucleotides read TGTGCCACCAGTGACGCGGCCACCTACGAGCAGTACTTC. Its protein product is CATSDAATYEQYF.

The J gene is TRBJ2-5, the V gene TRBV7-2, with 14 nucleotides matching TRBD2. The germline CDR1 and CDR2 sequences are SGHTA and FQGNSA. J was trimmed by 5 bases and V by 5 bases; bases with no gene match: 7. CDR3 size: 16 residues. The CDR3: CASSPGTSGSLETQYF. CDR3 DNA sequence: TGTGCCAGCAGCCCCGGGACTAGCGGGAGTTTGGAGACCCAGTACTTC.

The chain couples TRBV7-6 to TRBJ1-6, with 9 bases that match TRBD1. V lost 2 bases, J lost 9 bases, and 5 bases stayed unmatched. The CDR3 totals 15 residues. The germline gives CDR1 SGHVS, CDR2 FNYEAQ. CDR3 protein: CASSLQGTGSSPLHF. For the CDR3, the DNA is TGTGCCAGCAGCTTACAGGGGACAGGGAGTTCACCCCTCCACTTT.

The rearrangement uses TRBV6-2 or TRBV6-3 and TRBJ2-2, with D perhaps matching TRBD2 (5 bases). The CDR3 spans 16 residues. CDR1 and CDR2 (germline): MNHEY, SVGEGT. V was clipped by 2 bases and J by 5 bases, with 15 bases between them. The DNA of the CDR3 is TGTGCCAGCAGTTACACGGCAGCGGAGCCTACCGGGGAGCTGTTTTTT. Its translation: CASSYTAAEPTGELFF.

The rearrangement uses TRBV15 and TRBJ1-4; the D gene is possibly TRBD1 (5 bases). The V gene lost 9 bases and the J gene lost 8 bases, with 13 bases spanning the gap. The CDR3 spans 12 residues. From germline, CDR1 is LNHNV and CDR2 YYDKDF (reference sequence). The DNA for the CDR3 is TGTGCCACTAACCGGGACCGGGAAAAACTGTTTTTT. Protein product: CATNRDREKLFF.

This clonotype was recorded a few times. The gene calls are TRBV5-1 and TRBJ2-7, with D maybe TRBD1 (6 bases). This CDR3 comprises 14 residues. V was pared by 4 bases and J by 2 bases, with 13 bases between. Germline assignment: CDR1 SGHRS and CDR2 YFSETQ. CDR3 in amino acids: CASSITDSAYEQYF. The CDR3 bases are TGCGCCAGCAGCATCACGGACAGTGCCTACGAGCAGTACTTC. Full variable domain (rest looked up from reference TRBV5-1 and TRBJ2-7): KAGVTQTPRYLIKTRGQQVTLSCSPISGHRSVSWYQQTPGQGLQFLFEYFSETQRNKGNFPGRFSGRQFSNSRSEMNVSTLELGDSALYLCASSITDSAYEQYFGPGTRLTVT.

This clonotype was observed many times. This chain joins TRBV29-1 and TRBJ1-2, with a tentative D call TRBD1 (6 bases). CDR3 size: 12 residues. Per the germline V gene, CDR1 is SQVTM and CDR2 is ANQGSEA. V was trimmed by 4 bases and J by 8 bases, leaving 14 bases between them. The CDR3 loop reads CSVVGGGGGYTF. The DNA for the CDR3 is TGCAGCGTTGTGGGGGGAGGGGGGGGCTACACCTTC. The complete variable domain, with remaining parts taken from reference TRBV29-1 and TRBJ1-2, reads SAVISQKPSRDICQRGTSLTIQCQVDSQVTMMFWYRQQPGQSLTLIATANQGSEATYESGFVIDKFPISRPNLTFSTLTVSNMSPEDSSIYLCSVVGGGGGYTFGSGTRLTVV.

This clonotype was seen ten or more times. The V gene is TRBV2, the J gene TRBJ2-7, with 8 bases that match TRBD2. Germline V gives CDR1 SNHLY, CDR2 FYNNEI. The CDR3 runs 13 residues. J gave up 4 bases and V 10 bases, and 9 bases lay outside the gene matches. The CDR3 protein is CATNTPSGYEQYF. In nucleotides, the CDR3 is TGTGCCACCAACACACCTAGCGGGTACGAGCAGTACTTC.

V and J are TRBV30 and TRBJ2-1, with 9 positions matching TRBD2. The CDR3 totals 14 residues. V shed 0 bases and J 7 bases; nucleotides not matched to a gene: 4. Germline CDR1 reads GTSNPN; CDR2 reads SVGIG (reference sequence). The CDR3 DNA reads as TGTGCCTGGAGTGTCGGGCTAGCGGGGAATGAGCAGTTCTTC. Translation gives CAWSVGLAGNEQFF.

Remarks on this clonotype: Because the CDR3's place on the DNA is in doubt, the DNA is left out and the CDR3 is given as listed by TCRdb. The J gene is TRBJ2-3, the V gene TRBV7-3. Germline V gene sequence: CDR1 SGHTA, CDR2 FQGTGA. The CDR3 is made up of 14 amino acids, end residues included. The CDR3: CASSLDVGTGTQYF.

This clonotype was seen a few times. This could be a read error, since a much larger clone is one nucleotide away. As the CDR3 is not closed by the conserved phenylalanine or tryptophan, this likely results from a read error. The rearrangement uses TRBV7-9 and TRBJ1-2, with D tentatively TRBD1 (6 bases). Looked up from germline, CDR1 is SEHNR and CDR2 is FQNEAQ (reference sequence). V was shortened by 4 bases and J by 4 bases, with 13 bases between the two germline ends. This CDR3 comprises 14 residues. This CDR3 is CASSSDSRGYGYTL. As DNA, the CDR3 is TGTGCCAGCAGCTCGGACAGTCGTGGCTATGGCTACACCCTC.

This clonotype was seen repeatedly, ten times or more. This sequence joins TRBV5-1 and TRBJ1-6; D is undetermined. V lost 2 bases, J lost 1 base, and 10 bases lay in between. Germline CDR1 reads SGHRS; CDR2 reads YFSETQ. The CDR3 extends over 16 amino acids. CDR3 in amino acids: CASSFLEGSYNSPLHF. As DNA, the CDR3 is TGCGCCAGCAGCTTTTTGGAGGGATCCTATAATTCACCCCTCCACTTT.

The table lists this clonotype with many counts. This chain links TRBV7-9 with TRBJ1-4; a weak D match, TRBD1 (5 bases). Germline-derived CDR1 and CDR2 are SEHNR and FQNEAQ (reference sequence). V shed 1 base and J shed 8 bases, with 14 bases lying between them. The CDR3 sequence is 15 residues long. DNA for the CDR3: TGTGCCAGCAGCTTAGGATGGGGGATGGAGGAAAAACTGTTTTTT. This translates into CASSLGWGMEEKLFF.

Ten or more counts support this clonotype. In DNA form, the CDR3 reads TGCGCCAGCAGCTTGTCCAGCGCCGCAATGGGCTACACCTTC. Protein product: CASSLSSAAMGYTF. The chain has TRBV5-1 and TRBJ1-2; D is ambiguous. CDR1 is SGHRS and CDR2 is YFSETQ in the germline V gene. The CDR3 covers 14 residues. Trimming cost V 1 base and J 8 bases, with 15 bases left between them.

This clonotype turned up a few times. The chain recombines TRBV6-6 with TRBJ2-1, with TRBD2 as a possible D gene (6 bases). This CDR3 contains 12 residues. CDR1 and CDR2 from the germline V gene are MNHNY and SVGAGI (reference sequence). Trimming shortened V by 5 bases and J by 7 bases, and 9 bases separated the two germline ends. For the CDR3, the DNA is TGTGCCAGCAGTCACCGGGAGAATGAGCAGTTCTTC. Translating gives CASSHRENEQFF.

The gene calls are TRBV30 and TRBJ1-2; unclear D gene. The germline CDR1 and CDR2 sequences are GTSNPN and SVGIG (reference sequence). Trimming pared 3 bases from V and 3 bases from J, leaving 17 bases between. The CDR3 is made up of 15 amino acids. CDR3 coding DNA: TGTGCCTGGAGGGCTGATCTGCTCCCACACTATGGCTACACCTTC. This gives the protein CAWRADLLPHYGYTF.

With regard to this clonotype: A much more abundant neighbour one base away suggests this may be a read error. CDR3 DNA sequence: TGCGCCAGCAGCTCAGGGTTAGTGGGTCCGGCGAACACCGGGGAGCTGTTTTTT. It translates to CASSSGLVGPANTGELFF. J is TRBJ2-2 and V is TRBV5-1; a possible D gene is TRBD1 (5 bases). V lost 3 bases and J 0 bases, leaving 18 bases between the germline ends. The CDR3 runs to 18 residues. In germline, CDR1 is SGHRS, CDR2 YFSETQ.

This clonotype has ten or more counts. This may stem from a read error, because a much larger clone lies one nucleotide away. The rearrangement uses TRBV15 and TRBJ1-6; the match to TRBD1 covers 7 bases. Germline V gene lookup returns CDR1 LNHNV and CDR2 YYDKDF (reference sequence). The V and J ends lost 2 bases and 7 bases, in that order; junction bases with no gene match: 11. The CDR3 consists of 17 residues. The CDR3 is CATSRFGPGQRNSPLHF. As DNA, the CDR3 is TGTGCCACCAGCAGATTCGGACCGGGACAGAGGAATTCACCCCTCCACTTT. Full variable domain (missing parts from reference TRBV15 and TRBJ1-6): DAMVIQNPRYQVTQFGKPVTLSCSQTLNHNVMYWYQQKSSQAPKLLFHYYDKDFNNEADTPDNFQSRRPNTSFCFLDIRSPGLGDTAMYLCATSRFGPGQRNSPLHFGNGTRLTVT.

This clonotype was recorded many times. The chain is built from TRBV3-1 and TRBJ2-2, with D maybe TRBD2 (5 bases). The CDR3 consists of 11 residues. Germline CDR1 reads LGHDT; CDR2 reads YNNKEL (reference sequence). V was pared by 11 bases and J by 5 bases, with 9 bases between. This chain's CDR3 is CASRGTGELFF. The CDR3 bases are TGTGCCTCTCGAGGGACCGGGGAGCTGTTTTTT. Full variable domain (outside the CDR3, taken from reference TRBV3-1 and TRBJ2-2): DTAVSQTPKYLVTQMGNDKSIKCEQNLGHDTMYWYKQDSKKFLKIMFSYNNKELIINETVPNRFSPKSPDKAHLNLHINSLELGDSAVYFCASRGTGELFFGEGSRLTVL.

This clonotype was seen at least ten times. This chain joins TRBV20-1 and TRBJ2-5; D possibly corresponds to TRBD1 (6 bases). V lost 2 bases to trimming and J lost 1 base, with 11 bases between them. CDR3 length: 14 residues. Germline V lookup: CDR1 DFQATT, CDR2 SNEGSKA (reference sequence). The CDR3 here is CSARSIGGQETQYF. For the CDR3, the DNA is TGCAGTGCTAGATCAATAGGGGGCCAAGAGACCCAGTACTTC.

This clonotype was observed many times. The chain joins TRBV4-2 to TRBJ1-5, with D unclear. There are 13 residues in the CDR3. Germline CDR1 is LGHNA and CDR2 is YNFKEQ. V lost 0 bases and J 3 bases, leaving 3 bases between the germline ends. The CDR3 bases are TGTGCCAGCAGCCAAGACTACAATCAGCCCCAGCATTTT. This translates into CASSQDYNQPQHF.

As to this clonotype: At one boundary the junction diverges from the germline segment, which might be a read error. The genes are TRBV5-1 and TRBJ2-5, with D perhaps TRBD2 (6 bases). The CDR3 has 14 amino acids. Germline lookup yields CDR1 SGHRS and CDR2 YFSETQ. This CDR3 is CASSLAGVKDTQYF. The CDR3 DNA reads TGCGCCAGCAGCTTGGCGGGGGTTAAAGACACCCAGTACTTC.

This clonotype showed up just a few times. The V and J genes are TRBV6-5 and TRBJ2-1; 8 bases map to TRBD2. The CDR3 sequence is 14 residues long. The ends lost 7 bases at V and 9 bases at J; junction bases unmatched: 11. Germline V gives CDR1 MNHEY, CDR2 SVGAGI. This CDR3 reads CASTGGRGGAEQFF. DNA for the CDR3: TGTGCCAGCACGGGCGGCCGGGGGGGGGCTGAGCAGTTCTTC.

This clonotype was recorded many times. A much bigger clone sits one base away, suggesting this may be a read error. A read error is likely, as this CDR3 ends without the conserved phenylalanine or tryptophan. V gene TRBV24-1 combines with J gene TRBJ2-5, with a tentative D call TRBD1 (6 bases). Trimming shortened V by 3 bases and J by 5 bases, and 18 bases separated the two germline ends. CDR3 size: 16 residues. Germline CDR1 KGHDR, CDR2 SFDVKD. CDR3 in DNA: TGTGCCACCAGTGATCCGAAGACAGGCGGAGCGGAGACCCAGTACTCC. Protein product: CATSDPKTGGAETQYS.

As for this clonotype: Possible read error: a much larger clone is one base away. In nucleotides, the CDR3 is TGTGCCAGCAGCCAGGGGCAGGCAACTAATGAAAGACTGTTTTTT. It encodes CASSQGQATNERLFF. The genes are TRBV3-1 and TRBJ1-4; possibly TRBD1 for D (5 bases). This CDR3 has 15 residues. Germline V gene data show CDR1 as LGHDT and CDR2 as YNNKEL (reference sequence).

V usage is TRBV6-5 and J usage is TRBJ2-1; 9 bases match TRBD2. Germline V gene lookup returns CDR1 MNHEY and CDR2 SVGAGI. The CDR3 covers 15 residues. With V trimmed by 10 bases and J by 8 bases, 15 bases remained unmatched. The CDR3 loop is CATSGSGRSYDEQFF. The CDR3 DNA is TGTGCCACTTCTGGTAGCGGGAGAAGTTACGATGAGCAGTTCTTC.

Concerning this clonotype: The junction differs from germline at one of its ends, possibly a read error. V is TRBV25-1 and J is TRBJ2-2; D possibly corresponds to TRBD1 (8 bases). Germline values: CDR1 MGHDK, CDR2 SYGVNS. The CDR3 contains 16 residues. As DNA, the CDR3 is TGTGCCAGCACCGGAAAACAGGGGGGCCACCGGGGGGAGGTGTTTTTT. This encodes CASTGKQGGHRGEVFF.